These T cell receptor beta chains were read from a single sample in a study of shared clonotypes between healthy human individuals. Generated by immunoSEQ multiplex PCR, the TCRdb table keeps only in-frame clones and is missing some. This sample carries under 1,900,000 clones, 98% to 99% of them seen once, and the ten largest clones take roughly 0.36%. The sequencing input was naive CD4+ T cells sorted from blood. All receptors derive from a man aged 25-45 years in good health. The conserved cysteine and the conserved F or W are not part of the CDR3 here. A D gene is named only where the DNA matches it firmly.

SVEGPGQLYGYT TRBJ1-2 TRBD1 TRBV29-1
AVGGQGAQPQH TRBJ1-5 TRBD1 TRBV19
ASRRSLRGRNLTDTQY TRBJ2-3 TRBD1 TRBV11-2
ASSRASGSSYEQY TRBJ2-7 TRBD2 TRBV4-2
ASSPLRGPNTGELF TRBJ2-2 TRBD1 TRBV18
ASSEHSKSGANVLT TRBJ2-6 . TRBV6-1
ASSDEGSGRRHTQY TRBJ2-3 TRBD2 TRBV10-2
AGKRQIDTEAF TRBJ1-1 . TRBV2
ASSQELGSPYT TRBJ1-2 . TRBV14
ASSVGLAGTGELF TRBJ2-2 TRBD2 TRBV9
ASSEKREGQYEQY TRBJ2-7 TRBD2 TRBV5-4
ASHLARGRAGELF TRBJ2-2 TRBD1 TRBV6-5
ASSSGLAGGYQETQY TRBJ2-5 TRBD2 TRBV5-1
ASRNPGGDTQY TRBJ2-3 TRBD2 TRBV6-5
ASSRSLFVTLGEQY TRBJ2-7 . TRBV5-6
ASSVTGNYQPQH TRBJ1-5 TRBD1 TRBV9
ASSLVAGSGNTIY TRBJ1-3 . TRBV5-1
ASSLLEGAIYEQY TRBJ2-7 . TRBV7-6
ASSIGTGGYEQY TRBJ2-7 TRBD1 TRBV6-6
ASSLGGQGYNEQF TRBJ2-1 TRBD1 TRBV5-1
ASSQRSSSSYNEQF TRBJ2-1 . TRBV14
ASSLPGLAGATDEQF TRBJ2-1 TRBD2 TRBV5-1
ASSVDGGLGEQF TRBJ2-1 . TRBV9
ASSWVAGGPDNEQF TRBJ2-1 TRBD2 TRBV19
ASSRGGYEQY TRBJ2-7 TRBD2 TRBV6-5
ASSVSSGSGDEQF TRBJ2-1 TRBD2 TRBV9
ASGTGAQPQH TRBJ1-5 TRBD1 TRBV19